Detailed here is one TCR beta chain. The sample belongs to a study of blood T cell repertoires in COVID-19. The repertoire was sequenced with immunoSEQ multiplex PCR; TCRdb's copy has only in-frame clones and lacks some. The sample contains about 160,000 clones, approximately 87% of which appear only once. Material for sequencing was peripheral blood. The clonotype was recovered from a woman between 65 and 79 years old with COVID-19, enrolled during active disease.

The CDR3 loop is CASSPLGHANTGELFF. The CDR3 bases are TGTGCCAGCAGCCCCCTGGGACATGCGAACACCGGGGAGCTGTTTTTT. This sequence joins TRBV3-1 (or the pseudogene TRBV3-2) and TRBJ2-2; tentatively, D is TRBD1 (6 bases). From germline, CDR1 is LGHDT and CDR2 YNNKEL (reference sequence). This CDR3 region has 16 residues. The V end was cut by 4 bases, the J end by 0 bases, with 12 bases between.